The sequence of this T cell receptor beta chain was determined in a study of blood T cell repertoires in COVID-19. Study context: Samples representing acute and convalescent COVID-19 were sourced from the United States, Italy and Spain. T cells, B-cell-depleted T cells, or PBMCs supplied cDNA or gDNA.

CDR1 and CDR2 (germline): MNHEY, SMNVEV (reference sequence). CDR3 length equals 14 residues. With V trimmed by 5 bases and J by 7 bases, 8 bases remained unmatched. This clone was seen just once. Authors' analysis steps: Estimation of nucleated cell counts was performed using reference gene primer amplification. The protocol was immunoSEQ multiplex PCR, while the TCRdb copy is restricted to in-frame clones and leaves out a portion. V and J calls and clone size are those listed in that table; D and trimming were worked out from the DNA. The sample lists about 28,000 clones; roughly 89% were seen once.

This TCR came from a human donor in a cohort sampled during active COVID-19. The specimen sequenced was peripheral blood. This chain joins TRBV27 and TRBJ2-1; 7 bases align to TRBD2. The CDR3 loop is CASSLALGGNEQFF. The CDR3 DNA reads TGTGCCAGCAGTCTAGCACTGGGGGGGAATGAGCAGTTCTTC.